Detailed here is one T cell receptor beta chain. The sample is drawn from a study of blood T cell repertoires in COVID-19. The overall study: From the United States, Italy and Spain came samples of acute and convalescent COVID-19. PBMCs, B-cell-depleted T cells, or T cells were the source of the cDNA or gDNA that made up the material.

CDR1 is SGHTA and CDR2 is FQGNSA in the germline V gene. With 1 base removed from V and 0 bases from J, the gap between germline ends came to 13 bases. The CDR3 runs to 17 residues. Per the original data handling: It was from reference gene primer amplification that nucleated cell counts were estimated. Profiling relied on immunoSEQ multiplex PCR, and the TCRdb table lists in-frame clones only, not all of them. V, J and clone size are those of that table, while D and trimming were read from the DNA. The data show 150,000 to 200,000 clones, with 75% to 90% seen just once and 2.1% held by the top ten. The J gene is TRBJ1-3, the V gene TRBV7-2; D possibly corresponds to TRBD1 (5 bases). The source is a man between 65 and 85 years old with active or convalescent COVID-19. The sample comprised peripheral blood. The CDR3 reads CASSLGRGAHSGNTIYF. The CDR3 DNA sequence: TGTGCCAGCAGCTTAGGGAGGGGCGCACACTCTGGAAACACCATATATTTT.